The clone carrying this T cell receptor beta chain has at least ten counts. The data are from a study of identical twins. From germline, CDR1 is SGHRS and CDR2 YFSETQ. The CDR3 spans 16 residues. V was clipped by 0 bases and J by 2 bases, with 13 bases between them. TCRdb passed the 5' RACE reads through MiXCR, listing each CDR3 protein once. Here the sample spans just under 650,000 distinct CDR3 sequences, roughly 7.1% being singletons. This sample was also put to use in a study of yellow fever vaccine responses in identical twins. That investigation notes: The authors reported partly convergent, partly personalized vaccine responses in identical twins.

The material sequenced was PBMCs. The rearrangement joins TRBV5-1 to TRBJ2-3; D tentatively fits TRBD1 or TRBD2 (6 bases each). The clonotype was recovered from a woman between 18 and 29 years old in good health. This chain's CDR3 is CASSLGQGRTTDTQYF. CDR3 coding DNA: TGCGCCAGCAGCTTGGGGCAGGGGAGGACCACAGATACGCAGTATTTT.